The entry below describes one TCR beta chain. The antigen is not known. Treatment of the sample: over 15 received Ad26.COV2.S at low or high dose, single or two shots; five or six received placebo; per-sample allocation not given. Sampling happened 63 days after the first vaccine or placebo injection. The data belong to a study of Ad26.COV2.S vaccination and SARS-CoV-2 variants. Germline CDR1 reads MNHEY; CDR2 reads SMNVEV (reference sequence). The CDR3 has 15 amino acids. Trimming removed 8 bases from V and 1 base from J, with 17 bases in between. Study-wide findings and caveats: Responses of T cells in total may have been underestimated by the TCR breadth and depth analyses.

Generated by immunoSEQ multiplex PCR, the TCRdb table keeps only in-frame clones and is missing some. The sample holds 300,000 to 400,000 clones, 80% to 90% seen once. The rearrangement joins TRBV27 to TRBJ1-1, with D tentatively TRBD1 (5 bases). The source material was peripheral blood, sampled in a trial of Ad26.COV2.S vaccine versus placebo. The sequence came from a person between 18 and 65 years old who received the Ad26.COV2.S COVID-19 vaccine or a placebo. CDR3 sequence reads: CASAPGRLTNTEAFF. CDR3 bases: TGTGCCAGCGCCCCGGGGCGTCTGACGAACACTGAAGCTTTCTTT.